This TCR beta chain was sequenced in a study of T-cell reconstitution after alpha-beta-depleted transplantation in children (dated by TCRdb to 2016 to 2017). For the study in its entirety: Using TCR repertoire profiling, the study followed T-cell immune reconstitution in a quantitative way in children after TCRalphabeta/CD19-depleted allogeneic hematopoietic cell transplantation.

Including the terminal cysteine and phenylalanine, the CDR3 comprises 15 residues. The read is trimmed to its CDR3 DNA, 45 bases read in frame from base 1. V is cut back by 1 base and J by 5 bases, with 5 bases in the junction unmatched. This clonotype was counted at least ten times. This clone's antigen is unknown. The record has no base qualities; no much larger clone is one base away. The library was generated by PCR. Sequencing used an Illumina HiSeq 2500. Molecular barcoding was employed in the preparation of TCR libraries, with unique molecular identifiers being used to normalize TCRbeta repertoire quantification. Using fastp at Q25 and MiXCR, TCRdb reprocessed the public reads and kept productive beta chains. Each entry merges the rows of one CDR3 protein and shows their most common DNA and genes. The sample data list some 490,000 distinct CDR3 sequences, and under 15% of these were observed just once. The ten largest clones represent 5% to 6% of the sample.

Sequenced material: PBMCs from the stem cell graft donor, taken from the stem cell graft. The receptor comes from a human donor who donated a stem cell graft to a child with combined immunodeficiency. The sequence is built from TRBV12-3 or TRBV12-4 and TRBJ2-5; 9 nucleotides in the junction match TRBD1. The CDR3 protein sequence reads: CASSLGLGQGETQYF. The sequenced DNA is TGTGCCAGCAGTTTAGGGCTCGGACAGGGGGAGACCCAGTACTTC.